This entry concerns a single T cell receptor (beta chain). Its antigen is not identified. The sample is drawn from a study of human T cells and chemical hapten exposure. Study-level points and caveats: TCRs at a frequency above 1 in 1000 stayed unchanged with DPC sensitization.

The CDR3 extends over 16 amino acids. V gave up 4 bases and J gave up 3 bases; unmatched junction bases: 9. Germline values: CDR1 SEHNR, CDR2 FQNEAQ (reference sequence). Original analysis: Sample-level TCR yields exhibited a median of around 100,000, with a range of roughly 20,000 to 750,000. TCRdb analysed the RACE reads with MiXCR anew, one entry per CDR3 protein. Here the V and J calls rest on TCRdb's processing, not on the authors' analysis. The sample holds 70,000 to 75,000 distinct CDR3 sequences, around 30% seen once. The time point: patch test 1, 2 weeks after DPC sensitization. As for treatment: therapeutic diphenylcyclopropenone sensitization with weekly scalp DPC. Before extraction, the whole blood was not fractionated, and total RNA was taken from it.

This receptor was taken from a man in his forties with alopecia areata. Some clones in this sample may be carry-over from other donors' samples. The chain uses TRBV7-9 and TRBJ2-7; 10 bases match TRBD1. The material was whole blood, obtained in connection with sensitization to the hapten diphenylcyclopropenone (DPC). The CDR3 nucleotides read TGTGCCAGCAGCTCCGGGACCCGGGACAGGGGCTACGAGCAGTACTTC. Its translation is CASSSGTRDRGYEQYF.